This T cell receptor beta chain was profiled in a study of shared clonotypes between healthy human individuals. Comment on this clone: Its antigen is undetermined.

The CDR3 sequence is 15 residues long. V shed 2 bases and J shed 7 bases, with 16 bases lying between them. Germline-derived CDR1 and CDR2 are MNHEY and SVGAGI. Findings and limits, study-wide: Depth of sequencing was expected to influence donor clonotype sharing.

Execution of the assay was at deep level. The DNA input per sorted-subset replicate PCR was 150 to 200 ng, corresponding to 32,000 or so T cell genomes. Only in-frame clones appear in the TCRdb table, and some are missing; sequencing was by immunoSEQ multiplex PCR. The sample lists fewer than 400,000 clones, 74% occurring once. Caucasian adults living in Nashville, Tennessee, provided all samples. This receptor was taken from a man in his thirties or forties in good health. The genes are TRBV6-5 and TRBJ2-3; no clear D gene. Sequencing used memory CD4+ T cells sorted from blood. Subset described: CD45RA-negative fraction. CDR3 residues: CASSYVASQDHTQYF. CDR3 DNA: TGTGCCAGCAGTTACGTCGCTTCGCAGGACCATACGCAGTATTTT.